Following are 25 T cell receptor beta chains from one sample sequenced in a study of beta chain features in type 1 diabetes. Study-level results: For Type 1 diabetes patients, all four CD4+ subsets carried TCRB CDR3s that were moderately but significantly shorter.

What was sequenced were expressed TCRB transcripts, since all of the isolated RNA had been reverse transcribed. Sequencing used immunoSEQ multiplex PCR; TCRdb keeps in-frame clones, though not all of them. The sample lists 300,000 to 350,000 clones; roughly 8.8% were seen once. Antigen specificity for these receptors is unknown. Sequenced sample: central memory CD4+ T cells from blood. Receptors originate from a young man with type 1 diabetes.

There are a few counts of this clone. The V call is TRBV2, the J call TRBJ1-1; D not certain. V gave up 3 bases and J gave up 4 bases, with 15 bases separating them. The CDR3 has 15 residues. Per the germline V gene, CDR1 is SNHLY and CDR2 is FYNNEI. This CDR3 is CASSEGWIGGTEAFF. The CDR3 nucleotides read TGTGCCAGCAGTGAGGGTTGGATTGGCGGCACTGAAGCTTTCTTT.

The chain is built from TRBV5-1 and TRBJ2-6; unclear D gene. Trimming removed 3 bases at V and 0 bases at J, with 7 bases between. In germline, CDR1 is SGHRS, CDR2 YFSETQ. This CDR3 has 15 residues. The CDR3 DNA reads TGCGCCAGCAGCTACTACTCCTCTGGGGCCAACGTCCTGACTTTC. This codes for CASSYYSSGANVLTF.

This clone was seen more than once but under ten times. CDR3 amino acids: CASSLGGYSTDTQYF. For the CDR3, the DNA is TGTGCCAGCAGCTTAGGGGGTTATAGCACAGATACGCAGTATTTT. The chain recombines TRBV11-2 with TRBJ2-3; D gene unclear. CDR3 length equals 15 residues. V was cut by 1 base and J by 0 bases, with 8 bases left in between. Germline CDR1 SGHAT, CDR2 FQNNGV.

This clone has only a few counts. The same CDR3 also results from other DNA sequences found in this sample. Here the CDR3 DNA reads TGTGCCAGCAGTAGGGACGGCTACGAGCAGTACTTC. This codes for CASSRDGYEQYF. The chain links TRBV7-2 to TRBJ2-7; D possibly uses TRBD1 or TRBD2 (5 bases each). The V end was cut by 6 bases, the J end by 3 bases, with 9 bases between. Germline V gene lookup returns CDR1 SGHTA and CDR2 FQGNSA. CDR3 length: 12 amino acids.

This clone appeared many times. The gene calls are TRBV7-2 and TRBJ2-1; TRBD1 is a possible D gene (6 bases). From germline, CDR1 is SGHTA and CDR2 FQGNSA. The CDR3 totals 15 residues. V lost 0 bases to trimming and J lost 5 bases, with 11 bases between them. The CDR3 DNA is TGTGCCAGCAGCTTAGCTCCGGGGACACACAATGAGCAGTTCTTC. Protein product: CASSLAPGTHNEQFF.

V gene TRBV30 combines with J gene TRBJ1-2, with D maybe TRBD1 (6 bases). CDR1 and CDR2 (germline): GTSNPN, SVGIG (reference sequence). The CDR3 spans 12 residues. The V and J ends lost 3 bases and 8 bases respectively, with 13 bases between them. The CDR3 here is CAWSGGVWGYTF. The CDR3 DNA follows: TGTGCCTGGAGCGGGGGCGTCTGGGGCTACACCTTC.

This clone turned up a few times. The chain combines TRBV5-1 with TRBJ2-3, with 7 positions matching TRBD2. This CDR3 is 18 amino acids long. Germline-derived CDR1 and CDR2 are SGHRS and YFSETQ. V was pared by 3 bases and J by 6 bases, with 19 bases of the junction left unmatched. The CDR3 DNA sequence: TGCGCCAGCAGCTGGGGGGACTATCCTACCTTAGCAAGGGATACGCAGTATTTT. It yields the protein CASSWGDYPTLARDTQYF.

CDR3 nucleotides: TGTGCCAGCAGCTTCGAACAGTACAATGAGCAGTTCTTC. Protein: CASSFEQYNEQFF. The V gene is TRBV5-4, the J gene TRBJ2-1; D gene uncertain. The ends were cut back, 2 bases at V and 4 bases at J, with 7 bases in the middle. Germline values: CDR1 SGHNT, CDR2 YYREEE (reference sequence). This CDR3 spans 13 amino acids.

The chain carries TRBV18 and TRBJ2-4; D ambiguous. Germline CDR1 reads KGHSH; CDR2 reads LQKENI. Trimming left V 3 bases short and J 7 bases short, with 16 bases between. This CDR3 comprises 15 residues. The CDR3 spells CASSPVSPPRNIQYF. CDR3 nucleotide sequence: TGTGCCAGCTCACCGGTCAGCCCACCCAGGAACATTCAGTACTTC. The variable domain in full, with the rest retrieved from reference TRBV18 and TRBJ2-4, is NAGVMQNPRHLVRRRGQEARLRCSPMKGHSHVYWYRQLPEEGLKFMVYLQKENIIDESGMPKERFSAEFPKEGPSILRIQQVVRGDSAAYFCASSPVSPPRNIQYFGAGTRLSVL.

This chain uses TRBV4-1 with TRBJ2-7, with 7 bases lining up with TRBD1. Germline V gene data show CDR1 as MGHRA and CDR2 as YSYEKL. This CDR3 spans 18 amino acids. V was clipped by 1 base and J by 1 base; unmatched bases: 13. This chain's CDR3 is CASSQADFIGGASYEQYF. The CDR3 DNA reads as TGCGCCAGCAGCCAAGCCGACTTTATAGGGGGCGCTTCCTACGAGCAGTACTTC.

The chain recombines TRBV28 with TRBJ2-2; D uncertain. The ends were cut back, 7 bases at V and 1 base at J, with 7 bases in the middle. Looked up from germline, CDR1 is MDHEN and CDR2 is SYDVKM. The CDR3 sequence is 13 residues long. CDR3 DNA sequence: TGTGCCAGCACCACGGTGAACACCGGGGAGCTGTTTTTT. It specifies CASTTVNTGELFF.

This clone was counted a few times. This chain links TRBV5-6 with TRBJ2-5; D not certain. This CDR3 has 15 amino acids. The germline V gene encodes CDR1 SGHDT and CDR2 YYEEEE. Trimming shortened V by 2 bases and J by 5 bases, and 16 bases separated the two germline ends. The CDR3 loop reads CASSLGPQATETQYF. CDR3 DNA sequence: TGTGCCAGCAGCTTAGGACCTCAGGCCACGGAGACCCAGTACTTC.

This clone appeared a few times. The rearrangement joins TRBV19 to TRBJ2-3; no firm D call. The CDR3 spans 12 residues. V dropped 1 base and J dropped 3 bases, with 2 bases sitting between them. The V gene's germline CDR1 is LNHDA and CDR2 SQIVND (reference sequence). The CDR3 region is CASSIGTDTQYF. Here the CDR3 DNA reads TGTGCCAGTAGTATAGGTACAGATACGCAGTATTTT.

The chain recombines TRBV20-1 with TRBJ2-3; D is unresolved. Germline V gives CDR1 DFQATT, CDR2 SNEGSKA (reference sequence). This CDR3 spans 11 amino acids. Trimming pared 6 bases from V and 6 bases from J, leaving 10 bases between. The CDR3 nucleotides are TGCAGTGCCATACCGGAGGATACGCAGTATTTT. This codes for CSAIPEDTQYF.

This chain connects TRBV6-6 to TRBJ2-3, with 7 bases fitting TRBD2. CDR3 length: 15 residues. Trimming took 10 bases from V and 0 from J; bases not matched to a gene: 10. The germline V gene has CDR1 MNHNY and CDR2 SVGAGI (reference sequence). CDR3 in amino acids: CATADGGTSTDTQYF. The CDR3, as DNA: TGTGCCACCGCGGACGGGGGGACCAGCACAGATACGCAGTATTTT.

The V and J genes are TRBV29-1 and TRBJ1-1; D is unresolved. Germline assignment: CDR1 SQVTM and CDR2 ANQGSEA. The length of the CDR3 is 11 residues. The V end lost 3 bases, the J end lost 11 bases, and 13 bases lay between the germline ends. The CDR3 spells CSVDKGPGAFF. DNA for the CDR3: TGCAGCGTTGATAAGGGCCCCGGGGCTTTCTTT.

This clone was detected many times. The rearrangement links TRBV13 to TRBJ1-2; TRBD1 is a possible D gene (5 bases). The CDR3 sequence is 13 residues long. Trimming removed 3 bases at V and 0 bases at J, with 5 bases between. CDR1 and CDR2 from the germline V gene are PRHDT and FYEKMQ (reference sequence). Here the CDR3 reads CASSLTANYGYTF. The CDR3 nucleotides read TGTGCCAGCAGCTTGACAGCTAACTATGGCTACACCTTC.

V and J are TRBV11-2 and TRBJ1-4; D not certain. This CDR3 region has 12 residues. V was cut by 5 bases and J by 8 bases, with 9 bases left in between. Germline-derived CDR1 and CDR2 are SGHAT and FQNNGV. The CDR3 sequence is CASSPSVEKLFF. CDR3 bases: TGTGCCAGCAGCCCCTCCGTGGAAAAACTGTTTTTT.

This clone was seen a handful of times. The chain joins TRBV10-1 to TRBJ2-7, with unresolved D. Trimming took 0 bases from V and 3 from J, leaving 9 bases between them. Per the germline V gene, CDR1 is WNHNN and CDR2 is SYGVQD (reference sequence). The CDR3 has 14 amino acids. This CDR3 reads CASSESPGDYEQYF. As DNA, the CDR3 is TGCGCCAGCAGTGAGTCCCCCGGTGACTACGAGCAGTACTTC.

This clone has at least ten counts. The V and J genes are TRBV21-1 and TRBJ1-2. TRBV21-1 is deemed a pseudogene. This CDR3 comprises 13 residues. DNA for the CDR3: TGTGCCAGCAGCGGGGATTTCGGATATGGCTACACCTTC. It encodes CASSGDFGYGYTF.

The chain couples TRBV6-1 to TRBJ2-3; TRBD1 is a possible D gene (6 bases). Germline V gives CDR1 MNHNS, CDR2 SASEGT. The CDR3 extends over 15 amino acids. Trimming took 4 bases from V and 12 from J, leaving 23 bases between them. The CDR3, as DNA: TGTGCCAGCAGTGTTGTTTCGGACAGCATGCTACAACAGTATTTT. It is translated as CASSVVSDSMLQQYF.

The rearrangement links TRBV7-9 to TRBJ1-6, with a tentative D call TRBD1 (5 bases). The CDR3 is made up of 16 amino acids. V gave up 4 bases and J gave up 7 bases, with 17 bases separating them. Germline loops: CDR1 SEHNR, CDR2 FQNEAQ (reference sequence). The CDR3, as DNA: TGTGCCAGCAGCTCACAGATCCCCCCAGGGAATTCACCCCTCCACTTT. It codes for CASSSQIPPGNSPLHF.

This clone was detected only a few times. The genes are TRBV27 and TRBJ2-3, with a tentative D call TRBD1 (5 bases). Germline-derived CDR1 and CDR2 are MNHEY and SMNVEV (reference sequence). V was pared by 0 bases and J by 4 bases, with 20 bases between. This CDR3 has 18 residues. The CDR3 region is CASSLSARTWGLPDTQYF. In nucleotides, the CDR3 is TGTGCCAGCAGTTTATCGGCGCGGACCTGGGGCCTGCCAGATACGCAGTATTTT.

This clone has only a few counts. The chain combines TRBV30 with TRBJ2-6, with 7 nucleotides matching TRBD1. Germline CDR1 and CDR2: GTSNPN and SVGIG (reference sequence). Germline trimming cut 4 bases from V and 2 bases from J; bases unmatched to any gene: 8. This CDR3 spans 16 amino acids. The CDR3 region has the DNA TGTGCCTGGATTACCGGGACAGCCACTGGGGCCAACGTCCTGACTTTC. This translates into CAWITGTATGANVLTF.

This CDR3 is CASVAAGGNEQFF. The CDR3 DNA sequence: TGTGCCAGCGTGGCGGCAGGAGGCAATGAGCAGTTCTTC. The chain carries TRBV6-5 and TRBJ2-1, with D perhaps matching TRBD2 (5 bases). The germline V gene has CDR1 MNHEY and CDR2 SVGAGI. This CDR3 contains 13 residues. The V end was cut by 8 bases, the J end by 6 bases, with 14 bases between.